A selection of T cell receptor beta chains follows, all from one sample in a study of human T cells and chemical hapten exposure. TCRdb re-called the RACE reads through MiXCR, storing one row per CDR3 protein. This sample has more than 75,000 distinct CDR3 sequences, with nearly 10% found just once. The sequences come from whole blood, collected in connection with sensitization to the hapten diphenylcyclopropenone (DPC). The receptors shown here come from a woman between 40 and 50 years old with alopecia areata. Some clones in this sample may be carry-over from other donors' samples. Both conserved end residues are part of each CDR3. A D gene is named only where the DNA matches it firmly. Expanded clones are given a class, and other clones once, few, many or no size at all.

d_call	clone_size	v_call	j_call	cdr3_nt	cdr3_aa
NA	few	TRBV2	TRBJ2-1	TGTGCCAGCACCGGGGTGTCCTACAATGAGCAGTTCTTC	CASTGVSYNEQFF
NA	NA	TRBV7-8	TRBJ2-5	TGTGCCAGCAGCTTCGAACTATTCCAAGAGACCCAGTACTTC	CASSFELFQETQYF
TRBD1	many	TRBV3-1	TRBJ1-2	TGTGCCAGCAGCCAAGATCTTTACAGGGGGAACTATGGCTACACCTTC	CASSQDLYRGNYGYTF
TRBD2	many	TRBV7-2	TRBJ2-1	TGTGCCAGCAGCCCAAAAGCGGGGAACGAGCAGTTCTTC	CASSPKAGNEQFF
NA	NA	TRBV7-9	TRBJ1-1	TGTGCCAGCAGCCTTACAGGGAGCACTGAAGCTTTCTTT	CASSLTGSTEAFF
TRBD2	many	TRBV4-3	TRBJ2-1	TGCGCCAGCAGCCAAGGGCCCCGCCAGGGAGGGTCCTACAATGAGCAGTTCTTC	CASSQGPRQGGSYNEQFF
TRBD1	NA	TRBV2	TRBJ2-1	TGTGCCACCGCGGGACAGGCCTACAATGAGCAGTTCTTC	CATAGQAYNEQFF
TRBD1	many	TRBV18	TRBJ2-4	TGTGCCAGCTCACCATGGGACAGCCGGCTTCAGTACTTC	CASSPWDSRLQYF
NA	many	TRBV7-2	TRBJ1-1	TGTGCCAGCAGCTTTTCTGCGGGGAACACTGAAGCTTTCTTT	CASSFSAGNTEAFF
NA	few	TRBV5-8	TRBJ1-1	TGTGCCAGCAGCTTGGTCATGACAGACACTGAAGCTTTCTTT	CASSLVMTDTEAFF
NA	many	TRBV9	TRBJ1-1	TGTGCCAGCAGCCTAGAATTTGGAACTGAAGCTTTCTTT	CASSLEFGTEAFF
NA	few	TRBV4-1	TRBJ2-5	TGCGCCAGCAGCCAAGGCCCTCAAGAGACCCAGTACTTC	CASSQGPQETQYF
TRBD1	NA	TRBV6-6	TRBJ1-4	TGTGCCAGCACCGAGACCGGACAGGGGTATGAAAAACTGTTTTTT	CASTETGQGYEKLFF
NA	NA	TRBV28	TRBJ2-7	TGTGCCAGCAGTTTGGTGTCCCTGCCCTACGAGCAGTACTTC	CASSLVSLPYEQYF
NA	many	TRBV29-1	TRBJ2-3	TGCAGCCCGTTGCTCGACCTGGGATACGATACGCAGTATTTT	CSPLLDLGYDTQYF
TRBD1	many	TRBV7-9	TRBJ1-1	TGTGCCAGCAGCCCCGTGGGAGGGGGCGGCACTGAAGCTTTCTTT	CASSPVGGGGTEAFF